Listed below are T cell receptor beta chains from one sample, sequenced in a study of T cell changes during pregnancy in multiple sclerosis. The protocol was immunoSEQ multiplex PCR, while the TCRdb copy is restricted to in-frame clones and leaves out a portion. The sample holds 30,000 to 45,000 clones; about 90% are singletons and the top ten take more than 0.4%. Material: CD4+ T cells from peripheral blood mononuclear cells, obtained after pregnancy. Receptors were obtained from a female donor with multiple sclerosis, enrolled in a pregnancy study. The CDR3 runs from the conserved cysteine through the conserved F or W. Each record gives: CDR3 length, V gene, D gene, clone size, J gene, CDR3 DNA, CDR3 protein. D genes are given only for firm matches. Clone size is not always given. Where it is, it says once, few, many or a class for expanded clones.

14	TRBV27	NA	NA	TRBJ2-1	TGTGCCAGCAGTTTTGGCGGTTCCTACAATGAGCAGTTCTTC	CASSFGGSYNEQFF
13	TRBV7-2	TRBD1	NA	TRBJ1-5	TGTGCCAGCAGCTTACAGGGGGGTCAGCCCCAGCATTTT	CASSLQGGQPQHF
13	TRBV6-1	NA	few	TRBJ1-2	TGTGCCAGCAGTCCGGACACCACCTATGGCTACACCTTC	CASSPDTTYGYTF
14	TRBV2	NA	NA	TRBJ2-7	TGTGCCAGCACTCTTACAGGATTCCTCTACGAGCAGTACTTC	CASTLTGFLYEQYF
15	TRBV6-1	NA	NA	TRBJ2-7	TGTGCCAGCAGTGAAGCCCCCAGGTTAGCCTACGAGCAGTACTTC	CASSEAPRLAYEQYF
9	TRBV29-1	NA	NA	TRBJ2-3	TGCAGCGTTGATCGGTCGCAGTATTTT	CSVDRSQYF
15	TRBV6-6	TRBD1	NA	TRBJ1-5	TGTGCCAGCAGTTTGACAGGGGAGGGAGACCAGCCCCAGCATTTT	CASSLTGEGDQPQHF
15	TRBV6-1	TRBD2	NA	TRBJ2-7	TGTGCCAGCAGTGAAGGGGGGGGAGGGACTCCCAAGCAGTACTTC	CASSEGGGGTPKQYF
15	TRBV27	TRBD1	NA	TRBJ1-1	TGTGCCAGCAGTTCAGGACAGGTCATGAACACTGAAGCTTTCTTT	CASSSGQVMNTEAFF
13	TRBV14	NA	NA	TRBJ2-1	TGTGCCAGCAGTCGACTAGGGTACAATGAGCAGTTCTTC	CASSRLGYNEQFF
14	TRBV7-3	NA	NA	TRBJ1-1	TGTGCCAGCAGCCCCGGGGGTAGTTTGGGTGAAGCTTTCTTT	CASSPGGSLGEAFF
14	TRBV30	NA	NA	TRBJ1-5	TGTGCCTGGAGTGTAAACAGTCGCAATCAGCCCCAGCATTTT	CAWSVNSRNQPQHF
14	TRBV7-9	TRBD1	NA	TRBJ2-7	TGTGCCAGCAGCCTGGGACAGGTACGCGACGAGCAGTACTTC	CASSLGQVRDEQYF
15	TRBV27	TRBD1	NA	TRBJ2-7	TGTGCCAGCAGTTTTCTTGACAGGGTAGAATACGAGCAGTACTTC	CASSFLDRVEYEQYF
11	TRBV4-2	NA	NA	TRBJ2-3	TGTGCCAGCAGCCAAGCTGATACGCAGTATTTT	CASSQADTQYF
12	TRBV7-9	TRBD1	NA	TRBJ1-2	TGTGCCAGCAGCTCGACAGGGTATGGCTACACCTTC	CASSSTGYGYTF
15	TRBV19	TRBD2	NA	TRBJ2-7	TGTGCCAGTAGTATTGGACTAGCGGGGCCCTACGAGCAGTACTTC	CASSIGLAGPYEQYF
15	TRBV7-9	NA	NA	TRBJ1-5	TGTGCCAGCAGCCCCCAGGGTTTCGGCAATCAGCCCCAGCATTTT	CASSPQGFGNQPQHF
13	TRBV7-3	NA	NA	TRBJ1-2	TGTGCCAGCAGTCCCGACAAGAACTATGGCTACACCTTC	CASSPDKNYGYTF
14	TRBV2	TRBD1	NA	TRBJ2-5	TGTGCCAGCAGCCGCGGACAGGGGCCGGAGACCCAGTACTTC	CASSRGQGPETQYF
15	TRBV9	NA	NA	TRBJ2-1	TGTGCCAGCAGCGTCCAGGCGGGGTCCTACAATGAGCAGTTCTTC	CASSVQAGSYNEQFF
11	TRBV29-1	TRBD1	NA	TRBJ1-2	TGCAGCGTTCGTACAGGGGCTGGCTACACCTTC	CSVRTGAGYTF
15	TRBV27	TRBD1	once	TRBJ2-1	TGTGCCAGCAGTTTATTCAGGGGGCCTAACAGTGAGCAGTTCTTC	CASSLFRGPNSEQFF
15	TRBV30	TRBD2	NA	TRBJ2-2	TGTGCCTGGAGTAAAGGGGCGGGAGCCCCCGGGGAGCTGTTTTTT	CAWSKGAGAPGELFF
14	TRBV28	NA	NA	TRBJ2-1	TGTGCCAGCAGTTTAAAGCCCTCCTACAATGAGCAGTTCTTC	CASSLKPSYNEQFF
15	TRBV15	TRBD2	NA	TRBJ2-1	TGTGCCACCGGGGGTTCGACGGGGGGGATCGATGAGCAGTTCTTC	CATGGSTGGIDEQFF
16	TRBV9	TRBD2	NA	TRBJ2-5	TGTGCCAGCAGCGTCAACGGACTAGCGGACCAAGAGACCCAGTACTTC	CASSVNGLADQETQYF
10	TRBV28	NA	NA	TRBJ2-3	TGTGCCAGCAGTTCGGATACGCAGTATTTT	CASSSDTQYF
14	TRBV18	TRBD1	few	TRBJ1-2	TGTGCCAGCTCACCACCGGGACAGACCTATGGCTACACCTTC	CASSPPGQTYGYTF
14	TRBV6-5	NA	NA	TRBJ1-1	TGTGCCAGCAGTTACTCGAGAGTGAACACTGAAGCTTTCTTT	CASSYSRVNTEAFF
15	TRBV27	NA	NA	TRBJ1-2	TGTGCCAGCGCTCGGGACACCGTTGCTAACTATGGCTACACCTTC	CASARDTVANYGYTF
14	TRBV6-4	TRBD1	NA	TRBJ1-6	TGTGCCAGCAGTGAAGGGACAGGGGATTCACCCCTCCACTTT	CASSEGTGDSPLHF